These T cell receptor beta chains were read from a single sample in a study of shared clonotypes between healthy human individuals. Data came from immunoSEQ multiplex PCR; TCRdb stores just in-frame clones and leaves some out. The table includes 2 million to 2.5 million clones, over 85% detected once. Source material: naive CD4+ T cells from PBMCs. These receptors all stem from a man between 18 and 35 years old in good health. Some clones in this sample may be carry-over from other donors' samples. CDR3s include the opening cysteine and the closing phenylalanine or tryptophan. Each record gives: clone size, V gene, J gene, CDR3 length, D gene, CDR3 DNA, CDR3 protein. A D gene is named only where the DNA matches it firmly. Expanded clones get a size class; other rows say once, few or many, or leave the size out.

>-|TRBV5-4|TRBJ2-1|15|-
TGTGCCAGCAGCTCAACTAGCTCGCCTACCAATGAGCAGTTCTTC
CASSSTSSPTNEQFF
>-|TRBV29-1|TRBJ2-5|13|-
TGCAGCGGCCTAAGGGGGTCCGGAGAGACCCAGTACTTC
CSGLRGSGETQYF
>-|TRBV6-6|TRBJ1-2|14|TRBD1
TGTGCCAGCAGTACGGGACAGGGGAGGTATGGCTACACCTTC
CASSTGQGRYGYTF
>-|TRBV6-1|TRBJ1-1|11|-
TGTGCCAGCAGTGAAGGGAGTGAAGCTTTCTTT
CASSEGSEAFF
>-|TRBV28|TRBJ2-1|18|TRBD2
TGTGCCAGCAGTTTACCTAGCGGGAATCTTATGTCCTACAATGAGCAGTTCTTC
CASSLPSGNLMSYNEQFF
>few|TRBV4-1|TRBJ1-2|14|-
TGCGCCAGCAGCCAGCAGGGTTTGGACTATGGCTACACCTTC
CASSQQGLDYGYTF
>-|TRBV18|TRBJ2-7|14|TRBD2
TGTGCCAGCTCACCAACTAGCGGGGATTACGAGCAGTACTTC
CASSPTSGDYEQYF
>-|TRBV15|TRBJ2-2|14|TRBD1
TGTGCCACGGGGAGACAGGGTAACACCGGGGAGCTGTTTTTT
CATGRQGNTGELFF
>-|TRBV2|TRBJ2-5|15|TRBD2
TGTGCCAGCAGTGAAGAACTAGCGGGAGGAGAGACCCAGTACTTC
CASSEELAGGETQYF
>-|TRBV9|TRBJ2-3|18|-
TGTGCCAGCAGCCCTAGATGGGGACTCGGGGCACAAGGAGATACGCAGTATTTT
CASSPRWGLGAQGDTQYF
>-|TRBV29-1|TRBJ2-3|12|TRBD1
TGCAGCGCCGGACAGGGGGCGTATACGCAGTATTTT
CSAGQGAYTQYF
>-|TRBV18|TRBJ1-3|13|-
TGTGCCAGCTCCCCGGGGTCCGGAAACACCATATATTTT
CASSPGSGNTIYF
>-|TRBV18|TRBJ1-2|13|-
TGTGCCAGCTCACCACCGGGGAACTATGGCTACACCTTC
CASSPPGNYGYTF
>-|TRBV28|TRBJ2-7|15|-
TGTGCCAGCGCCCCGAGGGGCGCAATCTCCTACGAGCAGTACTTC
CASAPRGAISYEQYF
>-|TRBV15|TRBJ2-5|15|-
TGTGCCACCCTCGAGGGGGGAGACACCCAAGAGACCCAGTACTTC
CATLEGGDTQETQYF
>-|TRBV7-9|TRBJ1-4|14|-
TGTGCCAGCAGCCGGGGGCGGGCTGGGGAAAAACTGTTTTTT
CASSRGRAGEKLFF
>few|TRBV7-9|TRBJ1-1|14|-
TGTGCCAGCAGCTTACACAGTAGAGACACTGAAGCTTTCTTT
CASSLHSRDTEAFF
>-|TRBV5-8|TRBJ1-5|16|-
TGTGCCAGCAGCCCCTGGGAGGGGGGGAGCAATCAGCCCCAGCATTTT
CASSPWEGGSNQPQHF
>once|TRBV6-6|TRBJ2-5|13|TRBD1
TGTGCCAGCAGTTGGGACAGCCAAGAGACCCAGTACTTC
CASSWDSQETQYF
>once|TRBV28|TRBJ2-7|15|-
TGTGCCAGCACTACCAGGGGTAGAAGCTCCTACGAGCAGTACTTC
CASTTRGRSSYEQYF
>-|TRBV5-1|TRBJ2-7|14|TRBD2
TGCGCCAGCAGTGGGGCTAGCGGGATCTACGAGCAGTACTTC
CASSGASGIYEQYF
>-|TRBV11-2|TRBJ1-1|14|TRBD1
TGTGCCAGCAGCTTGACCGGGACAGGCACTGAAGCTTTCTTT
CASSLTGTGTEAFF
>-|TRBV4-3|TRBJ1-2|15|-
TGCGCCAGCAGCCAAGATCGGGGGCGAATCTATGGCTACACCTTC
CASSQDRGRIYGYTF
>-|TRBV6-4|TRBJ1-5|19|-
TGTGCCAGCAGTGACTTGCGAGACCAATATGATTATAGCAATCAGCCCCAGCATTTT
CASSDLRDQYDYSNQPQHF
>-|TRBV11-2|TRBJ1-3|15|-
TGTGCCAGCAGCTTCGTTCGGGGCTCTGGAAACACCATATATTTT
CASSFVRGSGNTIYF
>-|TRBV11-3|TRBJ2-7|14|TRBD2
TGTGCCAGCAGCTTGGGACTAGCGGGCTACGAGCAGTACTTC
CASSLGLAGYEQYF
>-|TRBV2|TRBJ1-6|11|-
TGTGCCAGCCGGGTTGATTCACCCCTCCACTTT
CASRVDSPLHF
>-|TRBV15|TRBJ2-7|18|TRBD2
TGTGCCACCAGCAGAGCGGGCTGGGGGACTAGCGGTAACTACGAGCAGTACTTC
CATSRAGWGTSGNYEQYF
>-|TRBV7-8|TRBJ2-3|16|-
TGTGCCAGCAGCGGATTTACAGAACCTAGCACAGATACGCAGTATTTT
CASSGFTEPSTDTQYF
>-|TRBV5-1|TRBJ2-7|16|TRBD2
TGCGCCAGCAGCCCGGGGTCCCCAGGCGGGAGCCACGAGCAGTACTTC
CASSPGSPGGSHEQYF
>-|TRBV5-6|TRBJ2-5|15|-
TGTGCCAGCAGCGTCGACAGTACCCACCAAGAGACCCAGTACTTC
CASSVDSTHQETQYF
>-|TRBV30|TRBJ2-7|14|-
TGTGCCTGGAGTGTTGGCGGGGCTTCCTACGAGCAGTACTTC
CAWSVGGASYEQYF
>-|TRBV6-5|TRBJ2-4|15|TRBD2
TGTGCCAGCAGCACCTCCGGGACTAGAACGCACATTCAGTACTTC
CASSTSGTRTHIQYF